Below, one TCR beta chain is given with its context. Antigen unknown. This sample is drawn from a study of T cell repertoires in cytomegalovirus infection. Whole-study context: The public TCR beta signatures pointed to both CMV infection and matching HLA type.

Trimming removed 6 bases from V and 5 bases from J, with 19 bases in between. Per germline, CDR1 ENHRY and CDR2 SYGVKD. There are 15 residues in the CDR3. Study observations and caveats: There were HLA-C-restricted CMV-specific TCR beta clonotypes dominating the ex vivo response.

TCRdb processed the reads anew with MiXCR; each CDR3 protein has one entry. Counted here are approximately 600,000 distinct CDR3 sequences, over 35% occurring once; the ten biggest clones make up around 48%. The clonotype was recovered from a human donor in good health (CMV status not recorded). Some clones in this sample may be carry-over from other donors' samples. The sample in question was cultured PBMCs, obtained from culture after CMV antigen stimulation. The chain carries TRBV10-3 and TRBJ2-5; a weak D match, TRBD1 (7 bases). DNA of the CDR3: TGTGCCATCAGGGGGGACAGCCAAGGGGGGGAGACCCAGTACTTC. Amino acids: CAIRGDSQGGETQYF.